This T cell receptor beta chain was sequenced for a study of spatial heterogeneity in lung cancer. TCRdb re-called the 5' RACE reads through MiXCR, storing one row per CDR3 protein. The sample includes tens of thousands of distinct CDR3 sequences, roughly 8.1% of them seen just once. The junction had 7 bases not matched to a gene; V was cut back by 3 bases and J by 6 bases. CDR3 length equals 14 residues. Sample time point: blood at routine non-recurrence follow-up after resection. Whole RNA obtained from tumor, nontumor lung or frozen PBMC underwent sequencing without sorting. J is TRBJ2-7 and V is TRBV12-3 or TRBV12-4, with 8 bases matching TRBD1. The sequences come from PBMCs, collected at follow-up. The clonotype comes from a female donor with early-stage non-small cell lung cancer. CDR3 bases: TGTGCCAGCAGTTTTATTAAGGACAGGGTCGAGCAGTACTTC. Protein: CASSFIKDRVEQYF.